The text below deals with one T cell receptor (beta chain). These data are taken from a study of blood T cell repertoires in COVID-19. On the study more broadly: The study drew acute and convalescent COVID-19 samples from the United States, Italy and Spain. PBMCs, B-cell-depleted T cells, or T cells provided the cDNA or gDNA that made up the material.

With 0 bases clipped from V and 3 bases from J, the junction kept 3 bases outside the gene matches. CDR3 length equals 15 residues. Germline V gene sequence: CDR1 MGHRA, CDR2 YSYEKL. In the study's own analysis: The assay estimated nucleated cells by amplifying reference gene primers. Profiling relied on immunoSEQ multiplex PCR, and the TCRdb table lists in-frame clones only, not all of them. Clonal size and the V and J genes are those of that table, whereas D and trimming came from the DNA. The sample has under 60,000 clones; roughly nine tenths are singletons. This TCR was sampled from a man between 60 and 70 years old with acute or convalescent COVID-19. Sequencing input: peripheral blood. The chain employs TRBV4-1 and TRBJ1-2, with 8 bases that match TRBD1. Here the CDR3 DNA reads TGCGCCAGCAGCCAAGACAGGGGGCTTCACTATGGCTACACCTTC. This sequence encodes CASSQDRGLHYGYTF.